This entry lists 11 T cell receptor beta chains sequenced from one sample in a study of blood T cell repertoires in COVID-19 (dated by TCRdb to the early 2020s). The method was the immunoSEQ multiplex PCR assay. TCRdb took this table from immuneACCESS and kept in-frame rearrangements with V and J called. Such tables lack part of the clones; where checked against another copy, unresolved V genes explain under half of the gap, and the rest is unexplained. The sample has about 100,000 clones on record, about 77% of them singletons. The top ten clones comprise around 10% of the sample. Material: peripheral blood. These receptors were obtained from a woman aged 70-85 years with acute or convalescent COVID-19.

V and J are TRBV28 and TRBJ1-6; 8 nucleotides match TRBD1. J gave up 14 bases and V 5 bases, and 20 bases lay outside the gene matches. The CDR3 has 17 amino acids. Germline CDR1 MDHEN, CDR2 SYDVKM. As DNA, the CDR3 is TGTGCCAGCAGTGTCCCGGGACAGGCCTTTCCTATTGCCGCCCTCCACTTT. Residues: CASSVPGQAFPIAALHF.

V and J are TRBV6-5 and TRBJ1-2, with TRBD1 as a possible D gene (6 bases). CDR1 MNHEY and CDR2 SVGAGI come from the germline V gene. The CDR3 covers 14 residues. The V and J ends lost 0 bases and 8 bases respectively, with 13 bases between them. In DNA form, the CDR3 reads TGTGCCAGCAGTTACTCGGCAGCGGGGGGCGGCTACACCTTC. The encoded protein is CASSYSAAGGGYTF.

This clone was counted a few times. V is TRBV13 and J is TRBJ1-2; 7 nucleotides line up with TRBD1. The CDR3 has 15 residues. V lost 5 bases, J lost 4 bases, and 10 bases stayed unmatched. CDR1 is PRHDT and CDR2 is FYEKMQ in the germline V gene (reference sequence). CDR3 protein: CASSEGQQTLYGYTF. In nucleotides, the CDR3 is TGTGCCAGCAGCGAGGGACAGCAAACTCTCTATGGCTACACCTTC.

In this sample, this clone turned up once. The chain joins TRBV11-3 to TRBJ2-3; 11 bases align to TRBD1. The germline gives CDR1 SGHNT, CDR2 YENEEA. The CDR3 totals 16 residues. With 5 bases clipped from V and 4 bases from J, the junction kept 8 bases outside the gene matches. Here the CDR3 reads CASSTRTGGSSDTQYF. The CDR3 DNA reads TGTGCCAGCAGCACTCGGACAGGGGGCAGTTCAGATACGCAGTATTTT. The full variable domain, its missing parts supplied by reference TRBV11-3 and TRBJ2-3, is EAGVVQSPRYKIIEKKQPVAFWCNPISGHNTLYWYLQNLGQGPELLIRYENEEAVDDSQLPKDRFSAERLKGVDSTLKIQPAELGDSAVYLCASSTRTGGSSDTQYFGPGTRLTVL.

V and J are TRBV15 and TRBJ2-1, with a tentative D call TRBD1 (6 bases). The germline V and J ends were trimmed by 5 bases and 8 bases, with 22 bases remaining between them. Germline CDR1 reads LNHNV; CDR2 reads YYDKDF (reference sequence). The CDR3 is 16 amino acids. The DNA for the CDR3 is TGTGCCACCAGCGGGCCTCCGGGACACAAAGGAGATGAGCAGTTCTTC. This sequence encodes CATSGPPGHKGDEQFF. Full variable domain (rest looked up from reference TRBV15 and TRBJ2-1): DAMVIQNPRYQVTQFGKPVTLSCSQTLNHNVMYWYQQKSSQAPKLLFHYYDKDFNNEADTPDNFQSRRPNTSFCFLDIRSPGLGDTAMYLCATSGPPGHKGDEQFFGPGTRLTVL.

V and J are TRBV29-1 and TRBJ1-4; 10 bases are a match to TRBD1. Germline V lookup: CDR1 SQVTM, CDR2 ANQGSEA. The CDR3 loop spans 14 amino acids. V shed 4 bases and J 4 bases; nucleotides not matched to a gene: 3. The CDR3 nucleotides are TGCAGCGTTGTGGGACAGGGGCTTAATGAAAAACTGTTTTTT. It translates to CSVVGQGLNEKLFF.

The chain joins TRBV6-4 to TRBJ2-7; 10 bases align to TRBD2. This CDR3 region has 15 residues. V shed 7 bases, J shed 6 bases, and the junction held 12 bases outside the gene matches. Germline CDR1 and CDR2: MRHNA and SNTAGT. CDR3 DNA: TGTGCCAGCAAATGTCAAGGGACTAGCGATCCCGAGCAGTACGTC. Protein sequence: CASKCQGTSDPEQYV.

The CDR3 DNA is TGTGCCAGCAGCTTAGATGCTAGCGGGGGGGGGTCTGAGACCCAGTACTTC. Translation: CASSLDASGGGSETQYF. The chain carries TRBV7-2 and TRBJ2-5; TRBD2 aligns across 12 bases. Trimming at V came to 1 base and at J to 5 bases, leaving 8 bases not matched to a gene. CDR3 length: 17 residues. CDR1 and CDR2 (germline): SGHTA, FQGNSA.

This clone occurred a few times. This sequence joins TRBV15 and TRBJ2-5; possibly TRBD1 for D (5 bases). V was shortened by 1 base and J by 2 bases, with 11 bases between the two germline ends. The germline CDR1 and CDR2 sequences are LNHNV and YYDKDF (reference sequence). The CDR3 is 15 residues long. CDR3 sequence (DNA): TGTGCCACCAGCAGAGTCAAGGGGCCTCAAGAGACCCAGTACTTC. Residues: CATSRVKGPQETQYF.

The chain carries TRBV19 and TRBJ1-1, with TRBD1 identical over 12 bases. V lost 3 bases to trimming and J lost 3 bases; unmatched junction nucleotides: 5. The CDR3 is 16 amino acids. Germline-derived CDR1 and CDR2 are LNHDA and SQIVND (reference sequence). The CDR3 region is CASSIPGQGAHTEAFF. CDR3 DNA: TGTGCCAGTAGTATTCCGGGACAGGGGGCGCACACTGAAGCTTTCTTT.

The rearrangement uses TRBV19 and TRBJ1-2; TRBD1 is a possible D gene (6 bases). This CDR3 spans 15 amino acids. Germline CDR1 is LNHDA and CDR2 is SQIVND (reference sequence). V was pared by 4 bases and J by 4 bases, with 16 bases between. For the CDR3, the DNA is TGTGCCAGTAGTACCCGGGACACTCTGCGCTATGGCTACACCTTC. This encodes CASSTRDTLRYGYTF.